This T cell receptor (beta chain) was sequenced during a study of CD8+CD57+ T cells in acquired aplastic anemia. Whole-study findings and limits: Found in both controls and patients were about 30 CD8+ CDR3 sequences.

Details on this clonotype: The antigen remains undetermined.

Patients who underwent sequencing had shown CD8+CD57+ cell expansion by flow cytometry. TCR beta VDJ and CDR3 were profiled, and genomic DNA was the template. TCRdb used MiXCR to reprocess the reads, holding one entry per CDR3 protein. The top ten clones hold more than 0.95% of a sample with about 180,000 distinct CDR3 sequences, more than 45% of them seen once. The CDR3 runs 14 residues. From germline, CDR1 is KGHDR and CDR2 SFDVKD. Trimming shortened V by 4 bases and J by 4 bases, and 10 bases separated the two germline ends. The source of this sequence is a human donor with aplastic anemia. The V and J genes are TRBV24-1 and TRBJ1-5, with a weak D call TRBD1 (6 bases). Sequencing was done on a sample of sorted CD4+, CD8+, or CD8+CD57+ T cells (not recorded which) from PBMCs. Written as DNA, the CDR3 is TGTGCCACCAGTGAGCGCAGGGGAAATCAGCCCCAGCATTTT. It is translated as CATSERRGNQPQHF.